This passage covers 8 T cell receptor beta chains from one sample sequenced in a study of shared clonotypes between healthy human individuals. Here immunoSEQ multiplex PCR was the method, and the copy in TCRdb shows in-frame clones only, minus some. The repertoire holds approximately 2,000,000 clones, with just over 90% as singletons. The naive CD8 fraction comprised CD45RO-negative cells positively selected for CCR7 and excluded terminally differentiated effector memory CD45RA+ cells. Source material: naive CD8+ T cells from PBMCs. All receptors come from a man aged 18 to 29 in good health. Some clones in this sample may be carry-over from other donors' samples.

The J gene is TRBJ1-5, the V gene TRBV7-2; maybe TRBD1 (6 bases). The CDR3 runs to 14 residues. CDR1 SGHTA and CDR2 FQGNSA come from the germline V gene. Trimming pared 5 bases from V and 3 bases from J, leaving 11 bases between. CDR3 protein: CASSPGGLNQPQHF. DNA of the CDR3: TGTGCCAGCAGCCCCGGGGGCCTCAATCAGCCCCAGCATTTT.

With regard to this clone: The sample contains more than one DNA sequence encoding this CDR3. V and J are TRBV4-1 and TRBJ1-1; possible D gene TRBD1, 5 bases. Germline loops: CDR1 MGHRA, CDR2 YSYEKL. There are 12 residues in the CDR3. Trimming took off 3 bases at V and 8 bases at J, with 10 bases between the two ends. CDR3 nucleotides: TGCGCCAGCAGCCAGGTACGGGGCGAAGCTTTCTTT. It yields the protein CASSQVRGEAFF.

This rearrangement joins TRBV28 to TRBJ2-1, with D unclear. The CDR3 covers 13 residues. Trimming pared 6 bases from V and 14 bases from J, leaving 20 bases between. The germline CDR1 and CDR2 sequences are MDHEN and SYDVKM. The DNA for the CDR3 is TGTGCCAGCAGCACCGCCCGGGTAAGCAAGGAGTTCTTC. It specifies CASSTARVSKEFF.

The chain has TRBV29-1 and TRBJ2-7, with 10 bases that match TRBD1. There are 14 residues in the CDR3. Germline CDR1 SQVTM, CDR2 ANQGSEA. V shed 4 bases and J 2 bases; nucleotides not matched to a gene: 5. The CDR3 here is CSVAGGQGPYEQYF. The CDR3 coding sequence is TGCAGCGTTGCGGGGGGACAGGGGCCCTACGAGCAGTACTTC.

The chain couples TRBV11-2 to TRBJ2-7, with D maybe TRBD2 (7 bases). Germline loops: CDR1 SGHAT, CDR2 FQNNGV. The CDR3 runs 14 residues. Trimming shortened V by 2 bases and J by 6 bases, and 14 bases separated the two germline ends. CDR3 sequence: CASSLSRGAIEQYF. DNA for the CDR3: TGTGCCAGCAGCTTAAGCCGGGGGGCGATCGAGCAGTACTTC.

The rearrangement uses TRBV7-3 and TRBJ2-1; a possible D gene is TRBD1 (6 bases). The CDR3 covers 15 residues. Trimming removed 3 bases at V and 1 base at J, with 10 bases between. Germline assignment: CDR1 SGHTA and CDR2 FQGTGA. The CDR3 here is CASSFGGLSYNEQFF. In DNA form, the CDR3 reads TGTGCCAGCAGCTTTGGGGGCTTATCCTACAATGAGCAGTTCTTC.

The count of this clone is one. This rearrangement joins TRBV9 to TRBJ2-1; TRBD1 matches at 8 bases. The CDR3 has 16 amino acids. The V segment lost 3 bases and the J segment 3 bases; nucleotides outside the gene matches: 8. CDR1 is SGDLS and CDR2 is YYNGEE in the germline V gene. CDR3 sequence reads: CASSGQPGTGYNEQFF. CDR3 coding DNA: TGTGCCAGCAGCGGACAGCCAGGGACAGGCTACAATGAGCAGTTCTTC.

This chain uses TRBV27 with TRBJ2-1, with 11 bases that match TRBD2. Trimming at V came to 7 bases and at J to 5 bases, leaving 7 bases not matched to a gene. CDR1 is MNHEY and CDR2 is SMNVEV in the germline V gene (reference sequence). This CDR3 is 15 amino acids long. The CDR3 coding sequence is TGTGCCAGCACCACGACTAGCGGGATCGACAATGAGCAGTTCTTC. Amino acid sequence: CASTTTSGIDNEQFF.